One and the same sample provided the 29 T cell receptor beta chains below, sequenced in a study of T cell responses to AZD1222 COVID-19 vaccine. Profiled with immunoSEQ multiplex PCR; TCRdb holds only in-frame clones, not every one. The sample gives around 110,000 clones, roughly 88% of which show up once; 7.5% to 9% is in the top ten. The sequencing here drew on peripheral blood, taken 28 days after the second AZD1222 dose. The receptor set was obtained from an adult who received the AZD1222 COVID-19 vaccine.

V and J are TRBV14 and TRBJ2-3; D not certain. The V end was cut by 1 base, the J end by 0 bases, with 11 bases between. The CDR3 has 16 amino acids. CDR1 is SGHDN and CDR2 is FVKESK in the germline V gene. The CDR3 loop reads CASSQAPPISTDTQYF. The CDR3 region has the DNA TGTGCCAGCAGCCAAGCCCCACCAATTAGCACAGATACGCAGTATTTT. The whole variable domain, filled in from reference TRBV14 and TRBJ2-3, reads EAGVTQFPSHSVIEKGQTVTLRCDPISGHDNLYWYRRVMGKEIKFLLHFVKESKQDESGMPNNRFLAERTGGTYSTLKVQPAELEDSGVYFCASSQAPPISTDTQYFGPGTRLTVL.

CDR3 sequence (DNA): TGTGCCAGCAGCTTAGCAGGAGGCGGAAACACCATATATTTT. It codes for CASSLAGGGNTIYF. The chain combines TRBV7-6 with TRBJ1-3; no definite D call. CDR3 length equals 14 residues. Germline values: CDR1 SGHVS, CDR2 FNYEAQ. V was cut by 0 bases and J by 4 bases, with 7 bases left in between.

CDR3 amino acids: CASSYTGGTYEQYF. DNA of the CDR3: TGTGCCAGCAGTTACACGGGGGGCACCTACGAGCAGTACTTC. The V and J genes are TRBV6-2 or TRBV6-3 and TRBJ2-7, with D perhaps TRBD2 (7 bases). Trimming took off 2 bases at V and 2 bases at J, with 10 bases between the two ends. This CDR3 comprises 14 residues. Per germline, CDR1 MNHEY and CDR2 SVGEGT.

The chain links TRBV6-4 to TRBJ2-1; no clear D. The CDR3 length is 12 residues. Germline V gene lookup returns CDR1 MRHNA and CDR2 SNTAGT. V was pared by 6 bases and J by 9 bases, with 12 bases between. The CDR3 DNA reads TGTGCCAGCAGCTCGGGCCTTGGTGAGCAGTTCTTC. Amino acid sequence: CASSSGLGEQFF.

The gene calls are TRBV12-3 or TRBV12-4 and TRBJ2-3; D might be TRBD2 (7 bases). V lost 9 bases, J lost 13 bases, and 17 bases lay in between. The CDR3 has 11 amino acids. CDR3 DNA sequence: TGTGCCAGTTCTGGGGGGGCCAGTAAGTATTTT. Translation: CASSGGASKYF.

The chain couples TRBV29-1 to TRBJ2-3; D perhaps matches TRBD1 (6 bases). The germline V gene encodes CDR1 SQVTM and CDR2 ANQGSEA. The CDR3 sequence is 13 residues long. With 8 bases removed from V and 0 bases from J, the gap between germline ends came to 12 bases. The CDR3 reads CSYTGTSTDTQYF. The CDR3 bases are TGCAGCTATACAGGGACCAGCACAGATACGCAGTATTTT.

The J gene is TRBJ2-1, the V gene TRBV11-1; TRBD1 or TRBD2 may be the D gene (6 bases each). Germline values: CDR1 SGHAT, CDR2 FQDESV (reference sequence). The CDR3 covers 16 residues. V lost 5 bases and J 5 bases, leaving 19 bases between the germline ends. CDR3 coding DNA: TGTGCCAGCAGCCCGATGGTAGGGGGGCTAGACAATGAGCAGTTCTTC. This encodes CASSPMVGGLDNEQFF.

The chain links TRBV9 to TRBJ2-7, with TRBD2 matching 10 bases. Germline values: CDR1 SGDLS, CDR2 YYNGEE. This CDR3 spans 14 amino acids. V lost 3 bases to trimming and J lost 6 bases; unmatched junction nucleotides: 6. The CDR3 coding sequence is TGTGCCAGCAGCGATAGCGGGGGGTCTCTCGAGCAGTACTTC. Translated, it gives CASSDSGGSLEQYF.

V is TRBV16 and J is TRBJ2-2, with D unresolved. Trimming stripped 4 bases from V and 5 bases from J, with 8 bases between. CDR3 length: 13 amino acids. In germline, CDR1 is KGHSY, CDR2 FQNENV. The CDR3 protein is CASSPFTTGELFF. The CDR3 region has the DNA TGTGCCAGCAGCCCATTTACAACCGGGGAGCTGTTTTTT.

V and J are TRBV7-2 and TRBJ2-7; TRBD2 agrees at 7 bases. The V segment lost 2 bases and the J segment 5 bases; nucleotides outside the gene matches: 3. The CDR3 is made up of 13 amino acids. Germline CDR1 and CDR2: SGHTA and FQGNSA. The CDR3 loop reads CASSLMGGDEQYF. CDR3 nucleotides: TGTGCCAGCAGCTTAATGGGAGGGGACGAGCAGTACTTC.

V usage is TRBV19 and J usage is TRBJ1-2, with 7 nucleotides matching TRBD1. Germline assignment: CDR1 LNHDA and CDR2 SQIVND (reference sequence). V was clipped by 0 bases and J by 4 bases; unmatched bases: 5. The CDR3 has 15 residues. Here the CDR3 DNA reads TGTGCCAGTAGTATAGATCTAGCAGGGGGCTATGGCTACACCTTC. It codes for CASSIDLAGGYGYTF.

The chain joins TRBV6-1 to TRBJ2-6; no clear D gene. The V and J ends lost 3 bases and 0 bases respectively, with 9 bases between them. The V gene's germline CDR1 is MNHNS and CDR2 SASEGT. This CDR3 region has 16 residues. For the CDR3, the DNA is TGTGCCAGCAGTGACCTGTCTGGCTCTGGGGCCAACGTCCTGACTTTC. This sequence encodes CASSDLSGSGANVLTF.

The chain has TRBV2 and TRBJ2-4; D tentatively reads TRBD1 or TRBD2 (5 bases each). CDR1 is SNHLY and CDR2 is FYNNEI in the germline V gene. With 6 bases removed from V and 8 bases from J, the gap between germline ends came to 23 bases. This CDR3 has 16 amino acids. In DNA form, the CDR3 reads TGTGCCAGCAGCGACCGGGTCAATGGGGGTAGGGACATTCAGTACTTC. Translation gives CASSDRVNGGRDIQYF.

The chain has TRBV12-3 or TRBV12-4 and TRBJ2-2; D not resolved. The V gene lost 7 bases and the J gene lost 1 base, with 4 bases spanning the gap. The CDR3 has 12 residues. The CDR3 bases are TGTGCCAGCACGGGGAACACCGGGGAGCTGTTTTTT. It specifies CASTGNTGELFF.

This chain links TRBV2 with TRBJ1-2, with D perhaps TRBD1 (6 bases). V gave up 7 bases and J gave up 0 bases, with 15 bases separating them. Per germline, CDR1 SNHLY and CDR2 FYNNEI. The CDR3 covers 15 residues. CDR3 loop: CASTLRDNPNYGYTF. The CDR3 DNA sequence: TGTGCCAGCACTCTCCGGGACAACCCTAACTATGGCTACACCTTC.

This chain joins TRBV5-1 and TRBJ1-2; D is undetermined. The CDR3 contains 12 residues. V was trimmed by 3 bases and J by 7 bases, leaving 10 bases between them. Per germline, CDR1 SGHRS and CDR2 YFSETQ. DNA for the CDR3: TGCGCCAGCAGCTCCGAGACACTTGGCTACACCTTC. Amino acids: CASSSETLGYTF.

V is TRBV29-1 and J is TRBJ2-2; 8 positions agree with TRBD2. Germline V lookup: CDR1 SQVTM, CDR2 ANQGSEA. Trimming took 7 bases from V and 1 from J; bases not matched to a gene: 5. The CDR3 is made up of 14 amino acids. CDR3 amino acids: CSARLAKNTGELFF. The CDR3 coding sequence is TGCAGCGCCCGACTAGCGAAGAACACCGGGGAGCTGTTTTTT.

The rearrangement joins TRBV6-5 to TRBJ2-5; 8 positions match TRBD1. Trimming at V came to 6 bases and at J to 2 bases, leaving 5 bases not matched to a gene. The V gene's germline CDR1 is MNHEY and CDR2 SVGAGI. The CDR3 is made up of 14 amino acids. The CDR3 sequence: CASRSTGGQETQYF. The CDR3 nucleotides are TGTGCCAGCAGATCCACAGGGGGACAAGAGACCCAGTACTTC.

The V gene is TRBV11-2, the J gene TRBJ2-1, with D tentatively TRBD1 (5 bases). The CDR3 covers 17 residues. The ends were cut back, 1 base at V and 4 bases at J, with 17 bases in the middle. Germline V lookup: CDR1 SGHAT, CDR2 FQNNGV. The CDR3 loop is CASSLANSGPPYNEQFF. CDR3 DNA sequence: TGTGCCAGCAGCTTAGCAAACTCAGGGCCTCCTTACAATGAGCAGTTCTTC.

The chain has TRBV5-4 and TRBJ1-4; D remains unclear. The V gene lost 2 bases and the J gene lost 4 bases, with 6 bases spanning the gap. This CDR3 has 13 residues. Germline-derived CDR1 and CDR2 are SGHNT and YYREEE (reference sequence). DNA of the CDR3: TGTGCCAGCAGCTTCTGGGGTAATGAAAAACTGTTTTTT. Protein product: CASSFWGNEKLFF.

About this clone: The junction differs from germline at one of its ends, possibly a read error. This chain joins TRBV12-3 or TRBV12-4 and TRBJ1-1; no reliable D call. This CDR3 comprises 12 residues. Written as DNA, the CDR3 is TGTGCCAGCAGTTCCCCCTCTAAGACGGACGGATTT. Protein: CASSSPSKTDGF.

The chain carries TRBV19 and TRBJ1-5; D may be TRBD1 (5 bases). There are 15 residues in the CDR3. From germline, CDR1 is LNHDA and CDR2 SQIVND (reference sequence). The V and J ends lost 3 bases and 2 bases respectively, with 11 bases between them. The CDR3 coding sequence is TGTGCCAGTAGTATGGAGGGGCGTCGCAATCAGCCCCAGCATTTT. This codes for CASSMEGRRNQPQHF. Full variable domain (outside the CDR3, taken from reference TRBV19 and TRBJ1-5): DGGITQSPKYLFRKEGQNVTLSCEQNLNHDAMYWYRQDPGQGLRLIYYSQIVNDFQKGDIAEGYSVSREKKESFPLTVTSAQKNPTAFYLCASSMEGRRNQPQHFGDGTRLSIL.

There are a few counts of this clone. The chain combines TRBV30 with TRBJ2-1, with 9 bases aligning to TRBD1. The CDR3 length is 15 residues. Germline CDR1 GTSNPN, CDR2 SVGIG (reference sequence). With 2 bases clipped from V and 3 bases from J, the junction kept 5 bases outside the gene matches. CDR3 amino acids: CAWSPTGGYYNEQFF. DNA of the CDR3: TGTGCCTGGAGTCCAACAGGGGGCTACTACAATGAGCAGTTCTTC.

This clone appeared once. The V call is TRBV6-4, the J call TRBJ2-2; 7 bases align to TRBD1. This CDR3 contains 14 residues. The germline CDR1 and CDR2 sequences are MRHNA and SNTAGT. Trimming cost V 2 bases and J 3 bases; bases outside gene matches: 0. The CDR3 sequence: CASSDGQDTGELFF. In DNA, the CDR3 is TGTGCCAGCAGTGACGGACAGGACACCGGGGAGCTGTTTTTT.

This chain links TRBV6-6 with TRBJ1-6; D is ambiguous. Trimming took 2 bases from V and 10 from J, leaving 12 bases between them. This CDR3 region has 14 residues. Germline lookup yields CDR1 MNHNY and CDR2 SVGAGI (reference sequence). The CDR3 DNA reads TGTGCCAGCAGTTACCCGGCAGGCGACTCACCCCTCCACTTT. Protein: CASSYPAGDSPLHF.

This chain links TRBV2 with TRBJ2-7, with a tentative D call TRBD2 (5 bases). Germline V gives CDR1 SNHLY, CDR2 FYNNEI. The CDR3 consists of 14 residues. Trimming shortened V by 6 bases and J by 0 bases, and 12 bases separated the two germline ends. The CDR3 region has the DNA TGTGCCAGCAGATGGACGGACTCCTCCTACGAGCAGTACTTC. It specifies CASRWTDSSYEQYF.

The V call is TRBV11-2, the J call TRBJ2-1; unclear D gene. The CDR3 has 12 amino acids. The germline V and J ends were trimmed by 3 bases and 8 bases, with 8 bases remaining between them. The germline gives CDR1 SGHAT, CDR2 FQNNGV. For the CDR3, the DNA is TGTGCCAGCAGCTTGTCTCAGTATGAGCAGTTCTTC. Translated: CASSLSQYEQFF. The full variable domain, completed using reference TRBV11-2 and TRBJ2-1, is EAGVAQSPRYKIIEKRQSVAFWCNPISGHATLYWYQQILGQGPKLLIQFQNNGVVDDSQLPKDRFSAERLKGVDSTLKIQPAKLEDSAVYLCASSLSQYEQFFGPGTRLTVL.

This chain links TRBV3-1 (or the pseudogene TRBV3-2) with TRBJ2-4; the D gene is possibly TRBD2 (6 bases). Germline V CDR1 and CDR2: LGHDT, YNNKEL (reference sequence). The CDR3 covers 15 residues. With 1 base removed from V and 3 bases from J, the gap between germline ends came to 10 bases. DNA of the CDR3: TGTGCCAGCAGCCAAGCCAGGGAGGTCAAAAACATTCAGTACTTC. Translation gives CASSQAREVKNIQYF.

The rearrangement joins TRBV29-1 to TRBJ1-1, with D possibly being TRBD1 (6 bases). Per germline, CDR1 SQVTM and CDR2 ANQGSEA. The CDR3 runs to 13 residues. V was clipped by 6 bases and J by 0 bases, with 11 bases between them. CDR3 in DNA: TGCAGCGTCGAGGGGGGAATGAACACTGAAGCTTTCTTT. It is translated as CSVEGGMNTEAFF.